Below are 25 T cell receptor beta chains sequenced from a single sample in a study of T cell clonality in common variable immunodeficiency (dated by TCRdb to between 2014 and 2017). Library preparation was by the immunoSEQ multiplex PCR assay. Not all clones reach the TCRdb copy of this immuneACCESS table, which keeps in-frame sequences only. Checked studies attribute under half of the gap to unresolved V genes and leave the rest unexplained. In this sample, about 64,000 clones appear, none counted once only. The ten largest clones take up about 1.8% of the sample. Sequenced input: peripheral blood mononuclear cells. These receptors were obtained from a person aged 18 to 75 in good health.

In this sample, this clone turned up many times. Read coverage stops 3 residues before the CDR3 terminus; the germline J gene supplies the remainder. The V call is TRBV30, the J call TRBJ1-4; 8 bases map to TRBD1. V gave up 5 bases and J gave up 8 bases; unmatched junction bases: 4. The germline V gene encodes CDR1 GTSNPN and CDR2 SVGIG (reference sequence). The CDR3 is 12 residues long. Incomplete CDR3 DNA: TGTGCCTGGGGGACAGGCTCCGAAAAA. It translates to CAWGTGSEK. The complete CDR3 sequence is CAWGTGSEKLFF. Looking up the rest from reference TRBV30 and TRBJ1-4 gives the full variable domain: SQTIHQWPATLVQPVGSPLSLECTVEGTSNPNLYWYRQAAGRGLQLLFYSVGIGQISSEVPQNLSASRPQDRQFILSSKKLLLSDSGFYLCAWGTGSEKLFFGSGTQLSVL.

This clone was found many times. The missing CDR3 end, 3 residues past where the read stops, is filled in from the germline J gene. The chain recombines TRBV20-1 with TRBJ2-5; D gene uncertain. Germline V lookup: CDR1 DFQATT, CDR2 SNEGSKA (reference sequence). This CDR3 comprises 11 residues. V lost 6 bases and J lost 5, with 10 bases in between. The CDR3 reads CSAPLGETQYF. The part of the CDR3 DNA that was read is TGCAGTGCCCCTTTAGGGGAGACC.

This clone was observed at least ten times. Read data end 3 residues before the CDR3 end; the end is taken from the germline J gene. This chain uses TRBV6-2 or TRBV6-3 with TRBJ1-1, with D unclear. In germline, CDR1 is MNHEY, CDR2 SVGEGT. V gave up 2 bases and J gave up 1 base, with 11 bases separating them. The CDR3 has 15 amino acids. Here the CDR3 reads CASSYGTSRNTEAFF. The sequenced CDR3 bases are TGTGCCAGCAGTTACGGAACCTCTAGGAACACTGAA.

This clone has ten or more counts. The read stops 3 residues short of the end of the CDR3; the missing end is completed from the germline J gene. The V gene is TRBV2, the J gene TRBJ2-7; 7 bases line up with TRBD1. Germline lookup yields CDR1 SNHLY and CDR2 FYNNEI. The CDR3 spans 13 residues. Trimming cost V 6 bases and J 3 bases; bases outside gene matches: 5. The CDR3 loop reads CASSPRTGYEQYF. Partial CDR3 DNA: TGTGCCAGCAGCCCGAGGACAGGCTACGAG.

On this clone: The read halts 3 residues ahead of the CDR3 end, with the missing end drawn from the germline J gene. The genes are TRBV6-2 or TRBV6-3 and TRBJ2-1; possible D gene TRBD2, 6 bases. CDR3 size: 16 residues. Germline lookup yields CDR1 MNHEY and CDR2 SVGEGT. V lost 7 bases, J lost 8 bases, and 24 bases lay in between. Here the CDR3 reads CASNPFRDSRADEQFF. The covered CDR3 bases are TGTGCCAGCAACCCTTTCCGGGACTCTCGGGCGGATGAG.

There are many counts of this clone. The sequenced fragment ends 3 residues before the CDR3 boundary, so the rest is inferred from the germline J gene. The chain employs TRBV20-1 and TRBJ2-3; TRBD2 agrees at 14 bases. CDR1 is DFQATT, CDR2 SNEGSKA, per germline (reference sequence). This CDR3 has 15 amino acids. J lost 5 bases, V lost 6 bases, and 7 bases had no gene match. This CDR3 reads CSARLAGGMGDTQYF. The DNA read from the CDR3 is TGCAGTGCGAGACTAGCGGGAGGGATGGGAGATACG.

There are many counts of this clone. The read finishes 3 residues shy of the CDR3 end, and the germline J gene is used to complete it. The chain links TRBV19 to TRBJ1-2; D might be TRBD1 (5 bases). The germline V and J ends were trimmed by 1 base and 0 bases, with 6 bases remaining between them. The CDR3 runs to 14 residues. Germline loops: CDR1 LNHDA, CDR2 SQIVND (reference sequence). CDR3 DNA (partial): TGTGCCAGTAGTATAGTGGACACTAACTATGGC. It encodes CASSIVDTNYG. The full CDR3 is CASSIVDTNYGYTF. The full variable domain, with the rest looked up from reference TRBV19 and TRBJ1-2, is DGGITQSPKYLFRKEGQNVTLSCEQNLNHDAMYWYRQDPGQGLRLIYYSQIVNDFQKGDIAEGYSVSREKKESFPLTVTSAQKNPTAFYLCASSIVDTNYGYTFGSGTRLTVV.

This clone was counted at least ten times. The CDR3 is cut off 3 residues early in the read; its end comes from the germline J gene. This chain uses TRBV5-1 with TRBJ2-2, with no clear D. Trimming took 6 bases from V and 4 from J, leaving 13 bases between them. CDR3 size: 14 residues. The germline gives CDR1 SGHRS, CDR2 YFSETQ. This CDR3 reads CASKSTAATGELFF. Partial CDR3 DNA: TGCGCCAGCAAGTCAACGGCGGCCACCGGGGAG.

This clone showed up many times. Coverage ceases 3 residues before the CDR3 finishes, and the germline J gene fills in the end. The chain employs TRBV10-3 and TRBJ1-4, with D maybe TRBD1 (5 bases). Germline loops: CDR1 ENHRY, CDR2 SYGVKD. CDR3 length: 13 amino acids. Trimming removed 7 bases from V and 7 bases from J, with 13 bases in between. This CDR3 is CAIKAQGGEKLFF. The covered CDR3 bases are TGTGCCATCAAGGCCCAGGGCGGTGAAAAA.

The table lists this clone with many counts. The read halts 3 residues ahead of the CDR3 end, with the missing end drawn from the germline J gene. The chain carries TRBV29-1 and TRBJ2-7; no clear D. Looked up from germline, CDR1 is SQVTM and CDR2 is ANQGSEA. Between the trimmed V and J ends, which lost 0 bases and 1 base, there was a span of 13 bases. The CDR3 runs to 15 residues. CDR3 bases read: TGCAGCGTTGAAGAGCGGCCTGACGGATCCTACGAG. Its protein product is CSVEERPDGSYE. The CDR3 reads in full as CSVEERPDGSYEQYF.

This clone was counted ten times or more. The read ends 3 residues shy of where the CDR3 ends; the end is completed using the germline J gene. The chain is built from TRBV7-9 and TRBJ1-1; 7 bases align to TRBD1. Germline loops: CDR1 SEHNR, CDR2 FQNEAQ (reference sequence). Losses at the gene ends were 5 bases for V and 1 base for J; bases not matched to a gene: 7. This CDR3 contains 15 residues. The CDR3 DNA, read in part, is TGTGCCAGCAGCCCCGACAGGGTCACGAACACTGAA. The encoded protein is CASSPDRVTNTE. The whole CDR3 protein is CASSPDRVTNTEAFF.

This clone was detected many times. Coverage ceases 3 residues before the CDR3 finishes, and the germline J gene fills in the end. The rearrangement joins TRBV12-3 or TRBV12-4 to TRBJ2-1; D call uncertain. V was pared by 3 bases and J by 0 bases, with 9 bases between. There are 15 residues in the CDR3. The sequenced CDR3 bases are TGTGCCAGCAGTTTCCGAGTCAGCTCCTACAATGAG. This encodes CASSFRVSSYNE. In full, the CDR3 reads CASSFRVSSYNEQFF.

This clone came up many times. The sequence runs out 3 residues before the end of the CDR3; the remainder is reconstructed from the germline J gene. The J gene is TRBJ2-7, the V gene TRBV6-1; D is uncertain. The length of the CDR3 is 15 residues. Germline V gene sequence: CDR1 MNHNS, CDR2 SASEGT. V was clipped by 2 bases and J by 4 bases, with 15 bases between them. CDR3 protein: CASSERPDTEYEQYF. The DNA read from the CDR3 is TGTGCCAGCAGTGAAAGACCAGACACCGAATACGAG.

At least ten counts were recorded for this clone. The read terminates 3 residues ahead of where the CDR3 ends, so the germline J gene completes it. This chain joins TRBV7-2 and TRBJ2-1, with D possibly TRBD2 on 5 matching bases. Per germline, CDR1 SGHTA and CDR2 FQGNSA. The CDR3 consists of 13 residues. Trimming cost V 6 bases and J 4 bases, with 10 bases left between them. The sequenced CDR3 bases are TGTGCCAGCAGGACCACTAGGTACAATGAG. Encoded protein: CASRTTRYNE. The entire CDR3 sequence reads CASRTTRYNEQFF.

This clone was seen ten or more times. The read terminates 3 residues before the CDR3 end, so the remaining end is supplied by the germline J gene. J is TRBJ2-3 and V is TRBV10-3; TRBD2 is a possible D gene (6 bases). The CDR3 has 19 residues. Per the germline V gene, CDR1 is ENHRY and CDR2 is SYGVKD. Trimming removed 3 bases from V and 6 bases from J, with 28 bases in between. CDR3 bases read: TGTGCCATCAGTGATCCCTATTCTTGGGGGGACCCTTCTTGGGATACG. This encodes CAISDPYSWGDPSWDT. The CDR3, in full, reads CAISDPYSWGDPSWDTQYF.

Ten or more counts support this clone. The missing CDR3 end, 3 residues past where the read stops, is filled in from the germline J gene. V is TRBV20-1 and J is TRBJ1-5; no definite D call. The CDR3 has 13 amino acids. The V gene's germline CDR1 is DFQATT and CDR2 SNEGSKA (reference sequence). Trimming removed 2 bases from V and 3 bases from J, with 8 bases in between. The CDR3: CSARPTPNQPQHF. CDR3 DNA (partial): TGCAGTGCTAGACCAACACCCAATCAGCCC.

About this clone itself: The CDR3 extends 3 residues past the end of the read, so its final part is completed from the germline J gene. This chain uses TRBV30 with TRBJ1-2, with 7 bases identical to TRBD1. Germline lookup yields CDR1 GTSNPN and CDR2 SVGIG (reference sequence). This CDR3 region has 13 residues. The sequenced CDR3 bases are TGTGCCTGGAGTTCAGGGGGGAGCTACGAC. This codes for CAWSSGGSYD. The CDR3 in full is CAWSSGGSYDYTF.

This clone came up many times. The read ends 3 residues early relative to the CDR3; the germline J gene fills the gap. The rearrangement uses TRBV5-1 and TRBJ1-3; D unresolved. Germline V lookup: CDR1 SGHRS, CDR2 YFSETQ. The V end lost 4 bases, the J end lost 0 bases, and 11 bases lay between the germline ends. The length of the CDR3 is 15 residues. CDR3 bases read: TGCGCCAGCAGCCTCCCTGCGGACTCTGGAAACACC. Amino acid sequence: CASSLPADSGNT. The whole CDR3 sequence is CASSLPADSGNTIYF.

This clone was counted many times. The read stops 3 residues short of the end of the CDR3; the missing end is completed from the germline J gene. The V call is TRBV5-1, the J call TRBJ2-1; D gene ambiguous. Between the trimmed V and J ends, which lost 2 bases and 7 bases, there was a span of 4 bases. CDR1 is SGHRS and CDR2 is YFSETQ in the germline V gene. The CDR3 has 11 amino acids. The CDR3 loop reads CASSLGNEQFF. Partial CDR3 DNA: TGCGCCAGCAGCTTAGGGAATGAG.

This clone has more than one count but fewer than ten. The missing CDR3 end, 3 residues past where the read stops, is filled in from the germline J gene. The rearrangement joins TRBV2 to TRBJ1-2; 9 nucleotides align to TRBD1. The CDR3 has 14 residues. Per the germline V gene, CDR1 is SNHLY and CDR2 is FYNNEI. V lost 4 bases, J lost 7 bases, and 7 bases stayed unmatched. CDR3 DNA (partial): TGTGCCAGCAGTGTACAGGGGGCCGGCAGTGGC. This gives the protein CASSVQGAGSG. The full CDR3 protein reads CASSVQGAGSGYTF.

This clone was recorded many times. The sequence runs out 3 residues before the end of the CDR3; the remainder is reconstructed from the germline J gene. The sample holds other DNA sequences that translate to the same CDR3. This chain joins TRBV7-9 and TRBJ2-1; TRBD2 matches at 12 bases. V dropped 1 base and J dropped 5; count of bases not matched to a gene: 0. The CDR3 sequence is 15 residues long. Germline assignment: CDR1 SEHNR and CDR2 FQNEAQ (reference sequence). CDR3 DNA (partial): TGTGCCAGCAGCTTAGGACTAGCGGGAGACAATGAG. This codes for CASSLGLAGDNE. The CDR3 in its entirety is CASSLGLAGDNEQFF.

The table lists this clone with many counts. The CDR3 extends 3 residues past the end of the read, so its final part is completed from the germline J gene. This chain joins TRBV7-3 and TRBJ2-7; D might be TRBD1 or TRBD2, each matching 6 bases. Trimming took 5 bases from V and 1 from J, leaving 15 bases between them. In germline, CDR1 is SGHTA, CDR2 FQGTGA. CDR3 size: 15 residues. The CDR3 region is CASSLGRGGSYEQYF. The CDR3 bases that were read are TGTGCCAGCAGCCTGGGCAGGGGAGGTTCCTACGAG.

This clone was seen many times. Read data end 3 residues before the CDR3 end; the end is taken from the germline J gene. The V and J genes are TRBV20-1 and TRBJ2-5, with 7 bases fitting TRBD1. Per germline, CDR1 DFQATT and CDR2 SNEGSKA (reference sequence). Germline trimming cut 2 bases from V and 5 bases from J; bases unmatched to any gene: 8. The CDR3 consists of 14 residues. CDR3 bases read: TGCAGTGCTAGACAGACAGGGCAAATGGAGACC. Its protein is CSARQTGQMET. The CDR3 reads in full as CSARQTGQMETQYF.

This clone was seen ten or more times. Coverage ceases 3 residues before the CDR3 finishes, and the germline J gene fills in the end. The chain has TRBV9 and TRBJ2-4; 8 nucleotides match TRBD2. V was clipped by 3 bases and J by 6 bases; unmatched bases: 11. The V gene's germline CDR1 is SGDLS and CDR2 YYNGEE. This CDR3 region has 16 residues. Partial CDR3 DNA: TGTGCCAGCAGCGGCCAGGCGGGGGGCCTTCGAAACATT. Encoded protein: CASSGQAGGLRNI. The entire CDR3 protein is CASSGQAGGLRNIQYF.

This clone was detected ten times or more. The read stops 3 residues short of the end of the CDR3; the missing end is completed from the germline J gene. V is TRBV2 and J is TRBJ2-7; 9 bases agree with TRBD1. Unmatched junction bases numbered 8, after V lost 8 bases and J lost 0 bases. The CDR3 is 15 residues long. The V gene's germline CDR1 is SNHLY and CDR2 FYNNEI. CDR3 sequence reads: CASVGRDRASYEQYF. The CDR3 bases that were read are TGTGCCAGCGTGGGCCGGGACAGGGCCTCCTACGAG.